This T cell receptor beta chain was sequenced in a study of cytomegalovirus exposure and HLA in healthy donors. With 8 bases clipped from V and 8 bases from J, the junction kept 12 bases outside the gene matches. The CDR3 spans 14 residues. The V gene's germline CDR1 is SEHNR and CDR2 FQNEAQ (reference sequence). The PCR had 60 Vbeta and 13 Jbeta primers. In the authors' workflow: An analysis performed later counted 74 million or so unique TCR beta chains (roughly 11 million of them shared). TCRdb keeps only in-frame clones here, not all; method: immunoSEQ multiplex PCR. That table gives V, J and clone size, and the DNA gave D and trimming. This table has about 250,000 clones, approximately 85% appearing once.

This receptor was identified in a girl aged 2 to 9 in good health and CMV-seronegative. The source material was PBMCs. The chain links TRBV7-9 to TRBJ1-2; 9 nucleotides agree with TRBD1. CDR3: CASRHPGQGGGYTF. The CDR3 coding sequence is TGTGCCAGCCGCCACCCGGGACAGGGCGGAGGCTACACCTTC.